What follows are 23 T cell receptor beta chains derived from one specimen sequenced in a study of radiotherapy plus CTLA-4 blockade in lung cancer. The method was immunoSEQ multiplex PCR; TCRdb's version includes in-frame clones alone and lacks a portion of them. Seen here are tens of thousands of clones, around 83% observed once, and the top ten hold around a quarter. This sample comprised peripheral blood, obtained from a patient treated with radiotherapy plus ipilimumab. The receptor source for this set is a human donor with non-small cell lung cancer whose response to radiotherapy plus ipilimumab could not be evaluated.

The rearrangement joins TRBV10-3 to TRBJ2-7; possibly TRBD2 for D (6 bases). The CDR3 loop spans 13 amino acids. V was shortened by 4 bases and J by 6 bases, with 13 bases between the two germline ends. From germline, CDR1 is ENHRY and CDR2 SYGVKD. CDR3 coding DNA: TGTGCCATCAGTGGCCTTTCTAGCGCCGAGCAGTACTTC. As protein: CAISGLSSAEQYF.

This clone was seen once. The chain employs TRBV5-4 and TRBJ1-1, with D possibly TRBD1 on 5 matching bases. This CDR3 region has 14 residues. Trimming stripped 0 bases from V and 6 bases from J, with 12 bases between. CDR1 SGHNT and CDR2 YYREEE come from the germline V gene (reference sequence). CDR3 region: CASSLAGYVAEAFF. CDR3 sequence (DNA): TGTGCCAGCAGCTTGGCAGGGTATGTCGCTGAAGCTTTCTTT. Full variable domain (missing parts from reference TRBV5-4 and TRBJ1-1): ETGVTQSPTHLIKTRGQQVTLRCSSQSGHNTVSWYQQALGQGPQFIFQYYREEENGRGNFPPRFSGLQFPNYSSELNVNALELDDSALYLCASSLAGYVAEAFFGQGTRLTVV.

J is TRBJ2-7 and V is TRBV19, with D possibly matching TRBD1 (5 bases). Per the germline V gene, CDR1 is LNHDA and CDR2 is SQIVND (reference sequence). There are 12 residues in the CDR3. The germline V and J ends were trimmed by 11 bases and 0 bases, with 11 bases remaining between them. CDR3 loop: CASDTASYEQYF. The CDR3 DNA reads TGTGCCTCGGACACTGCCTCCTACGAGCAGTACTTC.

The chain carries TRBV7-2 and TRBJ2-7; 7 bases match TRBD2. J lost 0 bases, V lost 2 bases, and 4 bases had no gene match. Germline V lookup: CDR1 SGHTA, CDR2 FQGNSA. There are 15 residues in the CDR3. CDR3 in DNA: TGTGCCAGCAGCTTATCGGGGGGAAGCTCCTACGAGCAGTACTTC. Protein product: CASSLSGGSSYEQYF.

This clone was seen a single time. This CDR3 reads CARSWRGAKNIQYF. As DNA, the CDR3 is TGTGCCAGAAGCTGGAGGGGTGCCAAAAACATTCAGTACTTC. V gene TRBV5-3 combines with J gene TRBJ2-4; D perhaps matches TRBD2 (6 bases). TRBV5-3 is treated as an ORF (open reading frame) with a function not yet certain. The CDR3 is 14 amino acids. V dropped 3 bases and J dropped 1 base, with 8 bases sitting between them.

Written as DNA, the CDR3 is TGCGCCAGCAGCCCCGGGACAGAAGGGACCGGGGAGCTGTTTTTT. It yields the protein CASSPGTEGTGELFF. The chain joins TRBV4-1 to TRBJ2-2; 7 bases map to TRBD1. The CDR3 totals 15 residues. Trimming at V came to 4 bases and at J to 5 bases, leaving 7 bases not matched to a gene. Per the germline V gene, CDR1 is MGHRA and CDR2 is YSYEKL.

The chain uses TRBV15 and TRBJ2-7; a possible D gene is TRBD2 (5 bases). The CDR3 is 17 residues long. Germline lookup yields CDR1 LNHNV and CDR2 YYDKDF (reference sequence). Between the trimmed V and J ends, which lost 1 base and 0 bases, there was a span of 16 bases. Here the CDR3 DNA reads TGTGCCACCAGCAGAGTGAGTATGTCGGGGAGCTCCTACGAGCAGTACTTC. Its translation: CATSRVSMSGSSYEQYF.

This sequence joins TRBV28 and TRBJ1-3; D is perhaps TRBD1 (5 bases). V was clipped by 6 bases and J by 2 bases, with 8 bases between them. The CDR3 is made up of 13 amino acids. CDR1 MDHEN and CDR2 SYDVKM come from the germline V gene. The CDR3 bases are TGTGCCAGCAGATTGACAGCTGGAAACACCATATATTTT. This gives the protein CASRLTAGNTIYF.

V is TRBV9 and J is TRBJ2-6, with D possibly being TRBD1 (6 bases). The V and J ends lost 2 bases and 1 base respectively, with 13 bases between them. The CDR3 sequence is 17 residues long. Germline V gene sequence: CDR1 SGDLS, CDR2 YYNGEE. In DNA, the CDR3 is TGTGCCAGCAGCGTCTGGGGGCGGGTTTCTGGGGCCAACGTCCTGACTTTC. Translating gives CASSVWGRVSGANVLTF.

The chain is built from TRBV19 and TRBJ2-1; 8 positions agree with TRBD2. There are 17 residues in the CDR3. J lost 6 bases, V lost 5 bases, and 15 bases had no gene match. The germline gives CDR1 LNHDA, CDR2 SQIVND (reference sequence). CDR3 amino acids: CASSPPRLAPVSNEQFF. DNA of the CDR3: TGTGCCAGTAGTCCGCCTCGACTAGCGCCAGTTTCCAATGAGCAGTTCTTC.

The chain links TRBV18 to TRBJ2-7; 7 bases align to TRBD1. Germline CDR1 KGHSH, CDR2 LQKENI. The CDR3 is made up of 15 amino acids. V was pared by 1 base and J by 6 bases, with 9 bases of the junction left unmatched. The CDR3 DNA sequence: TGTGCCAGCTCACCACTACAGGGGTTGGGTCTCGAGCAGTACTTC. As protein: CASSPLQGLGLEQYF.

The chain couples TRBV19 to TRBJ1-4; 10 bases agree with TRBD1. The CDR3 consists of 13 residues. The germline gives CDR1 LNHDA, CDR2 SQIVND (reference sequence). V trimming: 6 bases; J trimming: 10 bases; junction bases outside the gene matches: 5. The CDR3 DNA is TGTGCCAGTAGCCCTGACAGGGGGCGAAAACTGTTTTTT. The encoded protein is CASSPDRGRKLFF. Variable domain in full (rest from reference TRBV19 and TRBJ1-4): DGGITQSPKYLFRKEGQNVTLSCEQNLNHDAMYWYRQDPGQGLRLIYYSQIVNDFQKGDIAEGYSVSREKKESFPLTVTSAQKNPTAFYLCASSPDRGRKLFFGSGTQLSVL.

The chain combines TRBV27 with TRBJ2-1; 7 positions agree with TRBD2. The CDR3 is 15 residues long. The trim removed 3 bases at V and 9 bases at J, leaving 11 bases unmatched. Germline CDR1 reads MNHEY; CDR2 reads SMNVEV (reference sequence). CDR3 coding DNA: TGTGCCAGCAGTTTTTTCGCGGGAGAGCATGGTGAGCAGTTCTTC. Its protein product is CASSFFAGEHGEQFF.

The chain recombines TRBV11-1 with TRBJ1-2, with 11 positions matching TRBD1. Germline loops: CDR1 SGHAT, CDR2 FQDESV (reference sequence). V lost 5 bases, J lost 8 bases, and 7 bases stayed unmatched. The CDR3 is 14 amino acids. The CDR3 DNA sequence: TGTGCCAGCAGCCTCGGACAGGGGGCCTACGGCTACACCTTC. Residues: CASSLGQGAYGYTF.

V gene TRBV19 combines with J gene TRBJ2-3; 15 nucleotides agree with TRBD2. The CDR3 is 18 residues long. The trim removed 1 base at V and 2 bases at J, leaving 4 bases unmatched. CDR1 and CDR2 (germline): LNHDA, SQIVND (reference sequence). CDR3 DNA sequence: TGTGCCAGTAGTATAGCTGGACTAGCGGGAGGGCCCACAGATACGCAGTATTTT. This gives the protein CASSIAGLAGGPTDTQYF.

The V call is TRBV12-5, the J call TRBJ2-7; D is uncertain. This CDR3 spans 9 amino acids. Between the trimmed V and J ends, which lost 9 bases and 3 bases, there was a span of 3 bases. Germline-derived CDR1 and CDR2 are LGHNT and FRNRAP. CDR3 nucleotide sequence: TGTGCTAGCCTCTACGAGCAGTACTTC. Amino acid sequence: CASLYEQYF.

The chain has TRBV11-3 and TRBJ1-5; 7 bases fit TRBD1. The V segment lost 3 bases and the J segment 6 bases; nucleotides outside the gene matches: 5. The CDR3 length is 14 residues. Germline V gives CDR1 SGHNT, CDR2 YENEEA. The CDR3 sequence is CASSFDREAQPQHF. CDR3 sequence (DNA): TGTGCCAGCAGCTTTGACAGGGAAGCTCAGCCCCAGCATTTT.

The gene calls are TRBV19 and TRBJ2-1, with TRBD1 matching over 7 bases. Germline assignment: CDR1 LNHDA and CDR2 SQIVND (reference sequence). This CDR3 contains 16 residues. J gave up 4 bases and V 6 bases, and 12 bases lay outside the gene matches. CDR3 in amino acids: CASRIHYGTDYNEQFF. CDR3 coding DNA: TGTGCCAGTAGGATCCATTACGGGACAGATTACAATGAGCAGTTCTTC.

The chain combines TRBV2 with TRBJ2-3; D is unresolved. CDR1 is SNHLY and CDR2 is FYNNEI in the germline V gene. The V gene lost 2 bases and the J gene lost 1 base, with 7 bases spanning the gap. There are 14 residues in the CDR3. CDR3 sequence: CASSEPLGTDTQYF. CDR3 bases: TGTGCCAGCAGTGAACCCCTAGGCACAGATACGCAGTATTTT.

The gene calls are TRBV4-2 and TRBJ1-1, with a possible D match to TRBD1 (5 bases). Trimming cost V 3 bases and J 0 bases, with 14 bases left between them. CDR1 is LGHNA, CDR2 YNFKEQ, per germline. The CDR3 totals 16 residues. The CDR3 protein is CASSQLGAGLNTEAFF. The CDR3 DNA follows: TGTGCCAGCAGCCAGCTTGGAGCGGGGCTGAACACTGAAGCTTTCTTT.

The gene calls are TRBV7-9 and TRBJ2-1; 7 bases agree with TRBD1. The J segment lost 9 bases and the V segment lost 3 bases, leaving 11 bases of the junction unmatched. Per germline, CDR1 SEHNR and CDR2 FQNEAQ (reference sequence). The CDR3 sequence is 15 residues long. The CDR3 DNA reads as TGTGCCAGCAGCTTTTCCGGGACAGCCTCGGGTGAGCAGTTCTTC. Protein sequence: CASSFSGTASGEQFF.

V and J are TRBV28 and TRBJ2-7, with 10 bases lining up with TRBD1. J lost 0 bases, V lost 8 bases, and 10 bases had no gene match. This CDR3 has 16 residues. Germline CDR1 and CDR2: MDHEN and SYDVKM. The DNA for the CDR3 is TGTGCCAGCTCGACAGGGGGCGGCGGAACCTCCTACGAGCAGTACTTC. This sequence encodes CASSTGGGGTSYEQYF.

The sample holds a few counts of this clone. The chain is built from TRBV25-1 and TRBJ1-6; 7 bases match TRBD1. V gave up 8 bases and J gave up 8 bases; unmatched junction bases: 12. This CDR3 spans 15 amino acids. CDR1 and CDR2 (germline): MGHDK, SYGVNS. The CDR3 nucleotides are TGTGCCAGCCAAACCAAACAGGGGTTTTATTCACCCCTCCACTTT. Its protein product is CASQTKQGFYSPLHF.